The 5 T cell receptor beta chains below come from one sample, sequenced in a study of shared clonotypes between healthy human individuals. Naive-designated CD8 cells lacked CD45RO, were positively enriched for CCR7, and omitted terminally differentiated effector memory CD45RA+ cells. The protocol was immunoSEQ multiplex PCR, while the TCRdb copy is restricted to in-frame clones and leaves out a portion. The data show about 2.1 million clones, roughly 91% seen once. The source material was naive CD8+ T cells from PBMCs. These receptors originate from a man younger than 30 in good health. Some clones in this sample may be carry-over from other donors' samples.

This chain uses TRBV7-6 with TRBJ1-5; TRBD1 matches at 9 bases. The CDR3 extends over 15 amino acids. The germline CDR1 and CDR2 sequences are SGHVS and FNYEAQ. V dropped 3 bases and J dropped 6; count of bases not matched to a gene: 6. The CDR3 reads CASSLGQGVGQPQHF. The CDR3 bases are TGTGCCAGCAGCTTGGGACAGGGTGTGGGTCAGCCCCAGCATTTT.

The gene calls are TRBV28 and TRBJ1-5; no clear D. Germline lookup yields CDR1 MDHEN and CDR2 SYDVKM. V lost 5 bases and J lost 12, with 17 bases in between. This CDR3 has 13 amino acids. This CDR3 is CASSITRAVLQHF. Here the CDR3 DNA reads TGTGCCAGCAGTATTACTCGCGCGGTCCTCCAGCATTTT.

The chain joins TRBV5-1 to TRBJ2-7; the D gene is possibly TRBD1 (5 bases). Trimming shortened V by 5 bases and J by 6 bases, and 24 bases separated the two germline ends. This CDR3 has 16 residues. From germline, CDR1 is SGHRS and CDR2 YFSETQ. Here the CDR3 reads CASSWNRHQGSLEQYF. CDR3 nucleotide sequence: TGCGCCAGCAGTTGGAATCGCCATCAGGGCTCGCTCGAGCAGTACTTC.

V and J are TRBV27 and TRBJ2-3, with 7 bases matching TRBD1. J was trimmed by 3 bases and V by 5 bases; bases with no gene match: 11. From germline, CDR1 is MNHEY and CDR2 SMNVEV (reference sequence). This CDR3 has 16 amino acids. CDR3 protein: CASSTLGQLGTDTQYF. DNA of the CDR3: TGTGCCAGCAGTACATTGGGACAGTTAGGAACAGATACGCAGTATTTT.

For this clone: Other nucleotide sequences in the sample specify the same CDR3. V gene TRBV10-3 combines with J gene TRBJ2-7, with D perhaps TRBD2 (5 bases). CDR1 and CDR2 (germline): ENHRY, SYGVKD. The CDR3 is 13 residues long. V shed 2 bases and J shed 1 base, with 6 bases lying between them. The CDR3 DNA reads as TGTGCCATCAGTGAGGGACTTTCCTACGAGCAGTACTTC. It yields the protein CAISEGLSYEQYF.